This T cell receptor (beta chain) was captured by sequencing in a study of blood T cell repertoires in COVID-19. About the study: The origin of the acute and convalescent COVID-19 samples was the United States, Italy and Spain. PBMCs, B-cell-depleted T cells, or T cells were the source of the cDNA or gDNA that made up the material.

The CDR3 runs 12 residues. With 7 bases removed from V and 6 bases from J, the gap between germline ends came to 10 bases. The protocol was immunoSEQ multiplex PCR, while the TCRdb copy is restricted to in-frame clones and leaves out a portion. The sample records 150,000 to 170,000 clones, 60% to 85% being singletons. The receptor was isolated from a man older than 75 with acute or convalescent COVID-19. This rearrangement joins TRBV12-3 or TRBV12-4 to TRBJ1-5; D not resolved. The sequenced sample was peripheral blood. Here the CDR3 DNA reads TGTGCCAGCAACTATGGTGGTCAGCCCCAGCATTTT. As protein: CASNYGGQPQHF.